This T cell receptor (beta chain) was retrieved from a study of vaccination and CD4 T cells after COVID-19. About the study: Convalescent donors totaled six males and four females, including two who were Hispanic. General study findings and limits: Convalescent patients had a median approximately 86% of reactive clones appearing only post-vaccination. Vaccine-specific clones numbering 304 of 307 showed spike mono-reactivity in convalescent patients.

The Oncomine TCR Beta short-read assay was what sequenced the DNA obtained from cultured CD4+ T cells. TCRdb reprocessed the PCR reads with MiXCR, giving one entry per CDR3 protein. The sample lists several thousand distinct CDR3 sequences, 34% seen once, with about 34% in the top ten. Sample treatment: 10-day PBMC culture with coronavirus spike peptide pools or control peptides (ViraFEST assay). These CD4+ T cells came from an unexposed donor, sampled before the COVID-19 pandemic (2011-2018). CDR3 size: 14 residues. Germline CDR1 and CDR2: MNHNS and SASEGT. Trimming took 5 bases from V and 6 from J; bases not matched to a gene: 9. To note about this clonotype: Its antigen remains unknown.

The chain links TRBV6-1 to TRBJ1-2, with TRBD1 identical over 7 bases. The origin of this receptor is a human donor in good health. Specimen: CD4+ T cells from blood, cultured in vitro. Written as DNA, the CDR3 is TGTGCCAGCAGTCGACAGGGAGGGTCAAATGGCTACACCTTC. It yields the protein CASSRQGGSNGYTF.